This TCR beta chain was captured by sequencing in a study of T cells in Graves' hyperthyroidism and ophthalmopathy. As for the study in general: Peripheral blood was secured at the point of initial diagnosis, before any treatment.

The definition of stable Graves' hyperthyroidism was no ophthalmopathy progression within 18 months. The study excluded patients with uncontrolled infection, other autoimmune disease, pregnancy or lactation. General study results and limits: Blood samples included most of the expanded thyroid clonotypes exceeding 0.001.

Losses at the gene ends were 10 bases for V and 7 bases for J; bases not matched to a gene: 9. This CDR3 contains 13 residues. Germline V CDR1 and CDR2: LNHDA, SQIVND (reference sequence). This clonotype has more than one count but fewer than ten. Its cognate antigen is unknown. Amplified regions were TCR beta CDR3 sequences from RNA transcripts. A set of HTBI primers served as the primers for a first-round RT-PCR of the TCR CDR3. A single record per CDR3 protein comes from TCRdb applying MiXCR to the multiplex PCR reads. The sample records around 690,000 distinct CDR3 sequences, roughly 17% being singletons.

The chain has TRBV19 and TRBJ1-5, with 8 bases identical to TRBD1. This TCR came from a man aged 50 to 60 with Graves' hyperthyroidism. Sequenced input: blood. CDR3 loop: CATQGAHQQPQHF. CDR3 in DNA: TGTGCCACCCAGGGGGCGCATCAACAGCCCCAGCATTTT.